This passage covers 10 T cell receptor beta chains from one sample sequenced in a study of CD8+ T cells in alopecia areata. After isolation, RNA underwent reverse transcription to generate cDNA as the sequencing template. Some clones are missing from TCRdb's copy, which holds only in-frame ones; the method was immunoSEQ multiplex PCR. The table has about 140,000 clones, less than 65% seen once. Sequencing was carried out using CD8+ T cells sorted from blood. These receptors came from a human donor in good health.

The chain combines TRBV27 with TRBJ2-7; no definite D call. V gave up 2 bases and J gave up 5 bases, with 13 bases separating them. Germline lookup yields CDR1 MNHEY and CDR2 SMNVEV (reference sequence). This CDR3 region has 14 residues. CDR3 nucleotides: TGTGCCAGCAGTTTACGAGCCTTATACAACGAGCAGTACTTC. Translated, it gives CASSLRALYNEQYF.

In its sample, this clone was seen once. The chain carries TRBV2 and TRBJ1-1; D ambiguous. The CDR3 is 11 residues long. Germline CDR1 and CDR2: SNHLY and FYNNEI. Trimming pared 5 bases from V and 8 bases from J, leaving 9 bases between. The DNA of the CDR3 is TGTGCCAGCAGTCAGGCCGCCGAAGCTTTCTTT. This translates into CASSQAAEAFF.

The chain is built from TRBV9 and TRBJ2-1; 11 bases fit TRBD2. The CDR3 runs 17 residues. After removal of 4 bases from V and 0 bases from J, the junction contained 6 bases not matched to a gene. The germline V gene has CDR1 SGDLS and CDR2 YYNGEE. The CDR3 region has the DNA TGTGCCAGCAGCCCAGGACTAGCGGGCAACTCCTACAATGAGCAGTTCTTC. Its protein is CASSPGLAGNSYNEQFF. The full variable domain, in which reference TRBV9 and TRBJ2-1 provide the parts outside the CDR3, is DSGVTQTPKHLITATGQRVTLRCSPRSGDLSVYWYQQSLDQGLQFLIQYYNGEERAKGNILERFSAQQFPDLHSELNLSSLELGDSALYFCASSPGLAGNSYNEQFFGPGTRLTVL.

The chain links TRBV29-1 to TRBJ2-3, with 9 bases lining up with TRBD2. The junction had 4 bases not matched to a gene; V was cut back by 5 bases and J by 1 base. Germline assignment: CDR1 SQVTM and CDR2 ANQGSEA. The CDR3 runs 14 residues. CDR3 bases: TGCAGCGTTTTAGCGGGAGAGGGCACAGATACGCAGTATTTT. The encoded protein is CSVLAGEGTDTQYF.

This clone was picked up a small number of times. The rearrangement links TRBV29-1 to TRBJ2-1; TRBD1 agrees at 9 bases. The V gene's germline CDR1 is SQVTM and CDR2 ANQGSEA. The V and J ends lost 0 bases and 3 bases, in that order; junction bases with no gene match: 3. CDR3 length: 15 amino acids. The DNA of the CDR3 is TGCAGCGTTGAAGACGGGGACAGGGTCTACAATGAGCAGTTCTTC. Translation gives CSVEDGDRVYNEQFF.

In this sample, this clone turned up a few times. The chain combines TRBV27 with TRBJ2-2, with 9 bases fitting TRBD2. The CDR3 runs 16 residues. V lost 3 bases and J lost 5; bases outside the gene matches: 7. Germline V CDR1 and CDR2: MNHEY, SMNVEV (reference sequence). The CDR3 DNA follows: TGTGCCAGCAGTTTGGGCGGGAGGGCCAGGACCGGGGAGCTGTTTTTT. Its protein product is CASSLGGRARTGELFF.

The chain has TRBV30 and TRBJ2-1; no clear D gene. Germline-derived CDR1 and CDR2 are GTSNPN and SVGIG (reference sequence). The V end lost 2 bases, the J end lost 8 bases, and 16 bases lay between the germline ends. The CDR3 covers 14 residues. This CDR3 is CAWSMSDTGDEQFF. CDR3 sequence (DNA): TGTGCCTGGAGTATGAGCGATACGGGCGATGAGCAGTTCTTC.

The chain uses TRBV30 and TRBJ2-7; a possible D gene is TRBD2 (5 bases). Germline V gives CDR1 GTSNPN, CDR2 SVGIG (reference sequence). The CDR3 consists of 14 residues. V was trimmed by 2 bases and J by 7 bases, leaving 18 bases between them. The CDR3 loop is CAWSPSGVLGEQYF. CDR3 coding DNA: TGTGCCTGGAGTCCCTCCGGGGTGCTAGGTGAGCAGTACTTC.

CDR3 sequence (DNA): TGTGCCAGCAGCGTCAACCCCCAGGGAGTTTGGACAGATACGCAGTATTTT. It codes for CASSVNPQGVWTDTQYF. The rearrangement links TRBV9 to TRBJ2-3; D could derive from TRBD1 or TRBD2 (5 bases each). The germline V and J ends were trimmed by 2 bases and 3 bases, with 19 bases remaining between them. The CDR3 extends over 17 amino acids. Germline V gene lookup returns CDR1 SGDLS and CDR2 YYNGEE.

The V and J genes are TRBV7-3 and TRBJ2-2; D call uncertain. V was shortened by 11 bases and J by 6 bases, with 13 bases between the two germline ends. The CDR3 has 12 amino acids. Germline CDR1 reads SGHTA; CDR2 reads FQGTGA. The CDR3, as DNA: TGTGCCCGACACGACCGGGCCGGGGAGCTGTTTTTT. Its translation is CARHDRAGELFF.